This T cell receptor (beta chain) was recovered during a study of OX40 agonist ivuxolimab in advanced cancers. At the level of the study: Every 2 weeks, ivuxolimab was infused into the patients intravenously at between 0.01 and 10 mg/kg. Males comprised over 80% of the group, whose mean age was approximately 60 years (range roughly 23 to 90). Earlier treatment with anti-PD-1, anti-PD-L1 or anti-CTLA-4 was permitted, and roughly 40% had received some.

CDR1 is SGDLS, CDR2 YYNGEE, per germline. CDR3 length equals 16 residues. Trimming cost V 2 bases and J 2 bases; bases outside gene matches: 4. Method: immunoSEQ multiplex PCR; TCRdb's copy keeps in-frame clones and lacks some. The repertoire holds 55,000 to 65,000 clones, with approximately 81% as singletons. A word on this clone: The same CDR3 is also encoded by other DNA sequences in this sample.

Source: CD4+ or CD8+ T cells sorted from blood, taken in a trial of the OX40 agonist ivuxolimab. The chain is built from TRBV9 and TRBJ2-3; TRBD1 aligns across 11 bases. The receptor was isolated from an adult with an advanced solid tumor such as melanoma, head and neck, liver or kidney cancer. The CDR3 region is CASSVRTGGPTDTQYF. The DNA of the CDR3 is TGTGCCAGCAGCGTCCGGACAGGGGGCCCCACAGATACGCAGTATTTT.